A selection of T cell receptor beta chains follows, all from one sample in a study of cytomegalovirus exposure and HLA in healthy donors. Clones were sequenced by immunoSEQ multiplex PCR, and TCRdb holds only the in-frame ones, with some missing. In the table there are tens of thousands of clones, just over 90% of which are singletons. The sample comprised PBMCs. The receptors shown here come from a woman between 18 and 30 years old in good health and CMV-seronegative. Each CDR3 is given with its conserved first and last residue. The order of the fields is J gene, CDR3 length, clone size, D gene, V gene, CDR3 protein, CDR3 DNA. The D gene is left open where the match is weak. Size is omitted from some rows. Given values are once, few, many or a class for expanded clones.

J gene: TRBJ2-3; CDR3 length: 15; clone size: NA; D gene: TRBD1; V gene: TRBV4-3; CDR3 protein: CASSQARGRTDTQYF; CDR3 DNA: TGCGCCAGCAGCCAAGCCAGGGGGCGGACAGATACGCAGTATTTT
J gene: TRBJ2-3; CDR3 length: 13; clone size: NA; D gene: NA; V gene: TRBV18; CDR3 protein: CASSPSITDTQYF; CDR3 DNA: TGTGCCAGCTCACCGTCTATCACAGATACGCAGTATTTT
J gene: TRBJ2-7; CDR3 length: 13; clone size: NA; D gene: TRBD1; V gene: TRBV6-1; CDR3 protein: CASSEVGQGEQYF; CDR3 DNA: TGTGCCAGCAGTGAAGTCGGACAGGGCGAGCAGTACTTC
J gene: TRBJ1-6; CDR3 length: 12; clone size: NA; D gene: NA; V gene: TRBV6-6; CDR3 protein: CASSYPDSPLHF; CDR3 DNA: TGTGCCAGCAGTTACCCGGATTCACCCCTCCACTTT
J gene: TRBJ1-1; CDR3 length: 16; clone size: NA; D gene: NA; V gene: TRBV6-6; CDR3 protein: CASSWGRRVMNTEAFF; CDR3 DNA: TGTGCCAGCAGCTGGGGTCGGCGGGTCATGAACACTGAAGCTTTCTTT
J gene: TRBJ2-1; CDR3 length: 14; clone size: NA; D gene: NA; V gene: TRBV18; CDR3 protein: CASSPGGLGNEQFF; CDR3 DNA: TGTGCCAGCTCACCAGGAGGATTGGGCAATGAGCAGTTCTTC
J gene: TRBJ2-1; CDR3 length: 13; clone size: NA; D gene: TRBD2; V gene: TRBV7-2; CDR3 protein: CASSLAAGDEQFF; CDR3 DNA: TGTGCCAGCAGCTTAGCCGCGGGGGATGAGCAGTTCTTC
J gene: TRBJ2-3; CDR3 length: 13; clone size: once; D gene: TRBD2; V gene: TRBV5-1; CDR3 protein: CASSGDYPDTQYF; CDR3 DNA: TGCGCCAGCAGCGGGGACTACCCAGATACGCAGTATTTT
J gene: TRBJ2-2; CDR3 length: 17; clone size: NA; D gene: TRBD2; V gene: TRBV2; CDR3 protein: CASNKRGLAGGHGELFF; CDR3 DNA: TGTGCCAGCAACAAAAGAGGACTAGCGGGAGGGCACGGGGAGCTGTTTTTT
J gene: TRBJ1-1; CDR3 length: 13; clone size: NA; D gene: NA; V gene: TRBV9; CDR3 protein: CASSVGSRAEAFF; CDR3 DNA: TGTGCCAGCAGCGTAGGTTCGAGGGCTGAAGCTTTCTTT
J gene: TRBJ2-5; CDR3 length: 14; clone size: NA; D gene: NA; V gene: TRBV9; CDR3 protein: CASSTGGGRETQYF; CDR3 DNA: TGTGCCAGCAGCACCGGAGGGGGCAGGGAGACCCAGTACTTC
J gene: TRBJ2-2; CDR3 length: 16; clone size: NA; D gene: TRBD1; V gene: TRBV6-6; CDR3 protein: CASSYSGQGYGGELFF; CDR3 DNA: TGTGCCAGCAGTTACTCGGGACAGGGGTACGGCGGGGAGCTGTTTTTT
J gene: TRBJ1-2; CDR3 length: 13; clone size: NA; D gene: NA; V gene: TRBV6-5; CDR3 protein: CASSRALYYGYTF; CDR3 DNA: TGTGCCAGCTCGAGGGCCCTTTACTATGGCTACACCTTC
J gene: TRBJ1-5; CDR3 length: 14; clone size: NA; D gene: NA; V gene: TRBV6-4; CDR3 protein: CASIHSHLNQPQHF; CDR3 DNA: TGTGCCAGCATTCACAGCCACCTCAATCAGCCCCAGCATTTT
J gene: TRBJ2-1; CDR3 length: 14; clone size: NA; D gene: TRBD2; V gene: TRBV7-2; CDR3 protein: CASTLTSGYNEQFF; CDR3 DNA: TGTGCCAGCACCTTGACTAGCGGGTACAATGAGCAGTTCTTC
J gene: TRBJ1-4; CDR3 length: 16; clone size: NA; D gene: TRBD1; V gene: TRBV25-1; CDR3 protein: CASSPHSGGSSEKLFF; CDR3 DNA: TGTGCCAGCAGTCCCCACTCAGGGGGATCGAGTGAAAAACTGTTTTTT